The 23 T cell receptor beta chains below come from one sample, sequenced in a study of blood T cell repertoires in COVID-19. Clones were read by immunoSEQ multiplex PCR, and TCRdb kept only the in-frame ones, dropping some. The sample consists of some 320,000 clones, nearly 90% of them appearing once. The sequenced sample was PBMCs or T cells enriched from blood (not recorded which). These receptors were collected from a woman in her fifties or sixties who had been exposed to COVID-19.

CDR3 sequence: CASSLEAGYYEQYF. The DNA of the CDR3 is TGCGCCAGCAGCTTGGAGGCAGGATACTACGAGCAGTACTTC. The rearrangement joins TRBV5-1 to TRBJ2-7; D gene unclear. Per the germline V gene, CDR1 is SGHRS and CDR2 is YFSETQ. V lost 0 bases and J 3 bases, leaving 10 bases between the germline ends. This CDR3 spans 14 amino acids. The complete variable domain, with remaining parts taken from reference TRBV5-1 and TRBJ2-7, reads KAGVTQTPRYLIKTRGQQVTLSCSPISGHRSVSWYQQTPGQGLQFLFEYFSETQRNKGNFPGRFSGRQFSNSRSEMNVSTLELGDSALYLCASSLEAGYYEQYFGPGTRLTVT.

The V gene is TRBV7-6, the J gene TRBJ2-2; possibly TRBD1 for D (6 bases). Germline V gives CDR1 SGHVS, CDR2 FNYEAQ. There are 15 residues in the CDR3. Trimming took off 1 base at V and 5 bases at J, with 11 bases between the two ends. The CDR3 coding sequence is TGTGCCAGCAGCTTAGTTGGGCAGGGGACCGGGGAGCTGTTTTTT. It is translated as CASSLVGQGTGELFF. The full variable domain, in which reference TRBV7-6 and TRBJ2-2 provide the parts outside the CDR3, is GAGVSQSPRYKVTKRGQDVALRCDPISGHVSLYWYRQALGQGPEFLTYFNYEAQQDKSGLPNDRFSAERPEGSISTLTIQRTEQRDSAMYRCASSLVGQGTGELFFGEGSRLTVL.

The CDR3 region is CASSIPAGEQPQHF. CDR3 nucleotide sequence: TGTGCCAGTAGTATTCCTGCAGGGGAGCAGCCCCAGCATTTT. This rearrangement joins TRBV19 to TRBJ1-5; TRBD1 is a possible D gene (6 bases). Germline V lookup: CDR1 LNHDA, CDR2 SQIVND (reference sequence). The CDR3 is 14 residues long. Trimming cost V 3 bases and J 7 bases, with 13 bases left between them.

This clone was seen more than once but under ten times. The J gene is TRBJ1-2, the V gene TRBV28; D gene ambiguous. The CDR3 covers 15 residues. Germline V CDR1 and CDR2: MDHEN, SYDVKM. Trimming removed 4 bases at V and 1 base at J, with 13 bases between. CDR3 nucleotide sequence: TGTGCCAGCAGTTCCTTCGCGGGAGATAACTATGGCTACACCTTC. Translated, it gives CASSSFAGDNYGYTF.

This clone was seen once. The chain carries TRBV3-1 (or the pseudogene TRBV3-2) and TRBJ2-7; tentative D call: TRBD2 (5 bases). Trimming removed 4 bases from V and 3 bases from J, with 13 bases in between. The CDR3 runs to 14 residues. Germline V gene data show CDR1 as LGHDT and CDR2 as YNNKEL (reference sequence). The CDR3 loop is CASSLRGQDYEQYF. The CDR3 DNA reads as TGTGCCAGCAGCCTTCGAGGGCAGGACTACGAGCAGTACTTC.

This chain uses TRBV5-1 with TRBJ1-6; perhaps TRBD1 as D (5 bases). Germline V CDR1 and CDR2: SGHRS, YFSETQ. V was shortened by 4 bases and J by 7 bases, with 18 bases between the two germline ends. CDR3 length equals 16 residues. The CDR3 coding sequence is TGCGCCAGCAGCCGACGGGAGACGGGGGGAAATTCACCCCTCCACTTT. This gives the protein CASSRRETGGNSPLHF.

V gene TRBV7-2 combines with J gene TRBJ1-1, with a weak D call TRBD1 (6 bases). V lost 3 bases, J lost 5 bases, and 13 bases lay in between. The length of the CDR3 is 14 residues. Per the germline V gene, CDR1 is SGHTA and CDR2 is FQGNSA. The CDR3 loop is CASSFRQVDTEAFF. The CDR3 nucleotides are TGTGCCAGCAGCTTCAGACAGGTGGATACTGAAGCTTTCTTT.

This chain links TRBV6-5 with TRBJ1-1; weak D call: TRBD1 (6 bases). V shed 6 bases and J shed 3 bases, with 14 bases lying between them. The CDR3 consists of 14 residues. Germline assignment: CDR1 MNHEY and CDR2 SVGAGI. This CDR3 reads CASRETGAYTEAFF. Here the CDR3 DNA reads TGTGCCAGCAGGGAGACAGGTGCTTACACTGAAGCTTTCTTT.

This clone was counted a single time. This chain joins TRBV6-4 and TRBJ1-4; D perhaps matches TRBD1 (6 bases). The V gene lost 6 bases and the J gene lost 4 bases, with 15 bases spanning the gap. The CDR3 runs 15 residues. CDR1 and CDR2 from the germline V gene are MRHNA and SNTAGT. CDR3 DNA sequence: TGTGCCAGCAGCAGCCAGGGGCGGTATAATGAAAAACTGTTTTTT. This codes for CASSSQGRYNEKLFF.

This chain connects TRBV5-1 to TRBJ2-7; TRBD1 agrees at 8 bases. The V gene end was trimmed by 4 bases and the J gene end by 5 bases; junction bases not matched to a gene: 8. Germline CDR1 and CDR2: SGHRS and YFSETQ. This CDR3 has 14 residues. The CDR3 bases are TGCGCCAGCAGCGGGGGAGACAGGGGTAACGAGCAGTACTTC. This encodes CASSGGDRGNEQYF.

This clone came up once. The V and J genes are TRBV29-1 and TRBJ1-1; 8 nucleotides match TRBD1. This CDR3 is built from 14 residues. With 1 base clipped from V and 0 bases from J, the junction kept 1 base outside the gene matches. Germline V gene data show CDR1 as SQVTM and CDR2 as ANQGSEA. The CDR3 nucleotides read TGCAGCGTTGAAGGGACAGGGATGAACACTGAAGCTTTCTTT. Residues: CSVEGTGMNTEAFF.

In nucleotides, the CDR3 is TGTGCCAGCTGGGATCTGGAGGGGGAGCAGTACTTC. Amino acid sequence: CASWDLEGEQYF. The chain links TRBV5-4 to TRBJ2-7; perhaps TRBD2 as D (6 bases). The V end lost 7 bases, the J end lost 7 bases, and 15 bases lay between the germline ends. The CDR3 loop spans 12 amino acids. CDR1 and CDR2 from the germline V gene are SGHNT and YYREEE (reference sequence).

This clone was picked up one time. V is TRBV5-5 and J is TRBJ1-2; possible D gene TRBD1, 6 bases. The CDR3 consists of 14 residues. Trimming left V 3 bases short and J 0 bases short, with 9 bases between. Per the germline V gene, CDR1 is SGHKS and CDR2 is YYEKEE (reference sequence). The CDR3 DNA is TGTGCCAGCAGCTCCGGGACAACTAACTATGGCTACACCTTC. Protein sequence: CASSSGTTNYGYTF.

This clone appeared a single time. The chain carries TRBV2 and TRBJ1-4, with D perhaps TRBD1 (5 bases). Looked up from germline, CDR1 is SNHLY and CDR2 is FYNNEI. The CDR3 extends over 14 amino acids. Trimming stripped 5 bases from V and 4 bases from J, with 11 bases between. The CDR3 DNA reads TGTGCCAGCAGTCGGGACTCTAATAATGAAAAACTGTTTTTT. Its protein product is CASSRDSNNEKLFF.

A single count supports this clone. The J gene is TRBJ1-6, the V gene TRBV3-1 (or the pseudogene TRBV3-2), with 9 bases matching TRBD1. CDR3 size: 14 residues. The germline gives CDR1 LGHDT, CDR2 YNNKEL (reference sequence). Trimming removed 4 bases from V and 8 bases from J; junction bases left unmatched: 3. CDR3 region: CASSPRDRDSPLHF. The CDR3 DNA is TGTGCCAGCAGCCCCCGGGACAGGGATTCACCCCTCCACTTT.

There are a few counts of this clone. This chain links TRBV5-6 with TRBJ1-1, with 7 nucleotides matching TRBD1. V dropped 4 bases and J dropped 4; count of bases not matched to a gene: 4. Germline values: CDR1 SGHDT, CDR2 YYEEEE. The CDR3 is 13 residues long. The CDR3 is CASSPTGFTEAFF. DNA of the CDR3: TGTGCCAGCAGCCCGACAGGGTTCACTGAAGCTTTCTTT.

The rearrangement joins TRBV18 to TRBJ2-3; 8 nucleotides align to TRBD2. Germline CDR1 is KGHSH and CDR2 is LQKENI. J was trimmed by 1 base and V by 2 bases; bases with no gene match: 11. The CDR3 runs to 18 residues. As DNA, the CDR3 is TGTGCCAGCTCACCATTAGGCGGCGGGGGGACTCGCACAGATACGCAGTATTTT. Protein product: CASSPLGGGGTRTDTQYF.

This rearrangement joins TRBV30 to TRBJ1-6; the D gene is possibly TRBD1 (5 bases). Germline V CDR1 and CDR2: GTSNPN, SVGIG (reference sequence). With 2 bases removed from V and 6 bases from J, the gap between germline ends came to 11 bases. This CDR3 has 14 amino acids. Here the CDR3 reads CAWSWRGRNSPLHF. The CDR3, as DNA: TGTGCCTGGAGTTGGAGGGGTCGTAATTCACCCCTCCACTTT.

The chain is built from TRBV4-1 and TRBJ1-3; 10 nucleotides agree with TRBD1. In germline, CDR1 is MGHRA, CDR2 YSYEKL. The CDR3 runs to 19 residues. Losses at the gene ends were 1 base for V and 3 bases for J; bases not matched to a gene: 12. The DNA of the CDR3 is TGCGCCAGCAGCCAAGTCCTCCTTCGGGACAGGGGATTTGGAAACACCATATATTTT. This codes for CASSQVLLRDRGFGNTIYF.

V usage is TRBV4-1 and J usage is TRBJ1-4; D is possibly TRBD1 (5 bases). The V gene's germline CDR1 is MGHRA and CDR2 YSYEKL. V lost 3 bases, J lost 0 bases, and 11 bases lay in between. CDR3 length: 16 amino acids. CDR3 nucleotide sequence: TGCGCCAGCAGCCAGGAGACAGCTGCAACTAATGAAAAACTGTTTTTT. Encoded protein: CASSQETAATNEKLFF.

This rearrangement joins TRBV6-5 to TRBJ1-3; 7 positions match TRBD1. V shed 2 bases, J shed 2 bases, and the junction held 6 bases outside the gene matches. CDR3 size: 16 residues. CDR1 is MNHEY and CDR2 is SVGAGI in the germline V gene. CDR3 in amino acids: CASSYDIRGTGNTIYF. The CDR3 DNA follows: TGTGCCAGCAGTTACGATATCAGGGGGACTGGAAACACCATATATTTT.

V usage is TRBV10-3 and J usage is TRBJ2-4; possible D gene TRBD1, 6 bases. Germline CDR1 ENHRY, CDR2 SYGVKD. Trimming shortened V by 4 bases and J by 2 bases, and 9 bases separated the two germline ends. The CDR3 runs to 14 residues. The CDR3 sequence is CAISAGETKNIQYF. CDR3 DNA: TGTGCCATCAGTGCAGGGGAAACCAAAAACATTCAGTACTTC.

This sequence joins TRBV2 and TRBJ2-3; D is undetermined. The CDR3 runs to 15 residues. In germline, CDR1 is SNHLY, CDR2 FYNNEI. Trimming took off 7 bases at V and 2 bases at J, with 16 bases between the two ends. CDR3 amino acids: CASMESRADTDTQYF. Written as DNA, the CDR3 is TGTGCCAGCATGGAGAGTCGCGCGGACACAGATACGCAGTATTTT.